Sequencing of this T cell receptor (beta chain) was carried out in a study of blood T cells in healthy people across ages. For the second PCR, which ran for about 6 to 11 cycles, a sample-barcoded 5' primer and a J-beta primer mix were used. Each CDR3 protein gets one entry after TCRdb re-called the 5' RACE reads with MiXCR. Seen here are 700,000 to 900,000 distinct CDR3 sequences, 50% to 65% observed once, and the top ten hold under 50%. Every donor contributed 7.5 to 10 milliliters of peripheral blood by blood draw. CDR3 length: 15 amino acids. Germline CDR1 reads MNHNY; CDR2 reads SVGAGI (reference sequence). The J segment lost 0 bases and the V segment lost 2 bases, leaving 4 bases of the junction unmatched.

This sequence originates from a man older than 75 in good health. Material for sequencing was blood. The V call is TRBV6-6, the J call TRBJ2-7, with 7 bases aligning to TRBD2. The chain's CDR3 is CASSYPGGSSYEQYF. Written as DNA, the CDR3 is TGTGCCAGCAGTTACCCCGGGGGGAGCTCCTACGAGCAGTACTTC.